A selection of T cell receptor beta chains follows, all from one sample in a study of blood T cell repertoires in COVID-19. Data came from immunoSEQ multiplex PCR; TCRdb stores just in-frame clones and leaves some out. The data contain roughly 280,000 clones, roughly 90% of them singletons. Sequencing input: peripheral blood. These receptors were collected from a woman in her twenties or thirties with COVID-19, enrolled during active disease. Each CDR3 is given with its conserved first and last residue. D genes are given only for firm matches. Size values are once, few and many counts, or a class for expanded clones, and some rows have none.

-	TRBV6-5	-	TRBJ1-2	TGTGCCAGCAGTTACACTGATCGGTATGGCTACACCTTC	CASSYTDRYGYTF
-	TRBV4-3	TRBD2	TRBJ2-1	TGCGCCAGCAGCCAAGACCTAGCGGGATTCTACAATGAGCAGTTCTTC	CASSQDLAGFYNEQFF
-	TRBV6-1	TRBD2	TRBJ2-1	TGTGCCAGCAGTGAACCGGGACTAGCGGGAGGGGGTGAGCAGTTCTTC	CASSEPGLAGGGEQFF
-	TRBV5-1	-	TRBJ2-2	TGCGCCAGCAGCTTGGCCGTTGAGGGTTCTCGAACCGGGGAGCTGTTTTTT	CASSLAVEGSRTGELFF
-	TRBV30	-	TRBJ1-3	TGTGCCTGGAGCGCAGGCGGGCCATCTGGAAACACCATATATTTT	CAWSAGGPSGNTIYF
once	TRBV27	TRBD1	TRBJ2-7	TGTGCCAGCACCCTGACAGGGGGGTCCTACGAGCAGTACTTC	CASTLTGGSYEQYF
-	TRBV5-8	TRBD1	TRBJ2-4	TGTGCCAGCAACCGCGGGACAGGAAAAAACATTCAGTACTTC	CASNRGTGKNIQYF
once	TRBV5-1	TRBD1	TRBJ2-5	TGCGCCAGCAGCTTGGAGGGGGCAGGGGGAGACCAGTACTTC	CASSLEGAGGDQYF
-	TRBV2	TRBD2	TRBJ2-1	TGTGCCAGCAGCTTAGCGGGAGTTGTGCAGTTCTTC	CASSLAGVVQFF
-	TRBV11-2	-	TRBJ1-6	TGTGCCAGCAGCGCTACCGACTCCTTCAATTCACCCCTCCACTTT	CASSATDSFNSPLHF
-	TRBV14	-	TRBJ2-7	TGTGCCAGCAGCCAACTGATGGGGCGGTCCAACCCCTACGAGCAGTACTTC	CASSQLMGRSNPYEQYF
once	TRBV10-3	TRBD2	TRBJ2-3	TGTGCCATCAGACCCGGACTAGCGGGTGACACAGATACGCAGTATTTT	CAIRPGLAGDTDTQYF
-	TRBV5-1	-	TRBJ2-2	TGCGCCACCGCGATAAACACCGGGGAGCTGTTTTTT	CATAINTGELFF
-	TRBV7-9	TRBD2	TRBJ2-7	TGTGCCAGCAGCTCGGGTAGCGGGAGTTTCGACGAGCAGTACTTC	CASSSGSGSFDEQYF
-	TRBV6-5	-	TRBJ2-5	TGTGCCAGCATCTTAGGGGAGGTAGAGACCCAGTACTTC	CASILGEVETQYF
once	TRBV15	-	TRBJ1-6	TGTGCCACCAGCAGAGACAATAGTAATTCACCCCTCCACTTT	CATSRDNSNSPLHF
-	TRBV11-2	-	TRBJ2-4	TGTGCCAGCAGTCCAATCGCCACGGGAAACATTCAGTACTTC	CASSPIATGNIQYF
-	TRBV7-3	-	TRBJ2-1	TGTGCCAGCAGCTTAACTGGGCGGGATGAGCAGTTCTTC	CASSLTGRDEQFF
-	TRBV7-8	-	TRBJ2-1	TGTGCCAGCAGCTTACTAGCGTCACACAATGAGCAGTTCTTC	CASSLLASHNEQFF
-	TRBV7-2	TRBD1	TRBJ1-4	TGTGCCAGCAGCTCCCGACAGGGGGCTGTTGAAAAACTGTTTTTT	CASSSRQGAVEKLFF
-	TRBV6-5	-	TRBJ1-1	TGTGCCAGCAGTTACGGGGGGGTTAACACTGAAGCTTTCTTT	CASSYGGVNTEAFF
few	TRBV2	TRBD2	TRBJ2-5	TGTGCCAGCAGTCTTCAAATAGCGGGAGCGGAGACCCAGTACTTC	CASSLQIAGAETQYF
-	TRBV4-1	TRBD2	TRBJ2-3	TGCGCCAGCAGCCAAGATCATCTAGCGGGGGTCTCTAGCACAGATACGCAGTATTTT	CASSQDHLAGVSSTDTQYF
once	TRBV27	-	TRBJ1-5	TGTGCCAGCAGTTTAAAGCATAGCAATCAGCCCCAGCATTTT	CASSLKHSNQPQHF
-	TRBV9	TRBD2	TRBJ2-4	TGTGCCAGCAGCGTAGCTAGCGGGAGGGAACTAGCCAAAAACATTCAGTACTTC	CASSVASGRELAKNIQYF
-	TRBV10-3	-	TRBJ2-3	TGTGCCATCAGTGGCAGGGAAAGAGATACGCAGTATTTT	CAISGRERDTQYF
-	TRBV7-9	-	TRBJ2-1	TGTGCCAGCAGCTTATTGCGGGATATCTACAATGAGCAGTTCTTC	CASSLLRDIYNEQFF
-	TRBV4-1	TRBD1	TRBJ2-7	TGCGCCAGCAGCCATCGGGACAGCCCCTACGAGCAGTACTTC	CASSHRDSPYEQYF
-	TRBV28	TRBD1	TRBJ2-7	TGTGCCAGCAGTTTTCTAAGGGACAGGGATAGCGAGCAGTACTTC	CASSFLRDRDSEQYF
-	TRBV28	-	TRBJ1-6	TGTGCCAGCAGCTACTCCCATAGCACACCCCTCCACTTT	CASSYSHSTPLHF